Listed below are T cell receptor beta chains from one sample, sequenced in a study of CD8 T cells in ankylosing spondylitis. A single record per CDR3 protein comes from TCRdb applying MiXCR to the 5' RACE reads. The sample lists fewer than 550,000 distinct CDR3 sequences, about 5.7% occurring once. The sequenced sample consisted of blood, either unsorted or a sorted T cell fraction (not recorded which). The receptors were sampled from a male donor with ankylosing spondylitis. The CDR3 runs from the conserved cysteine through the conserved F or W. The order of the fields is clone size, J gene, D gene, V gene, CDR3 protein, CDR3 DNA. The D gene is left open where the match is weak. Clone size, where shown, is once, few, many, or a class for clones that have expanded.

clone size: many
J gene: TRBJ2-2
D gene: NA
V gene: TRBV12-3/TRBV12-4
CDR3 protein: CASRTTPFQDTGELFF
CDR3 DNA: TGTGCCAGCAGGACGACCCCCTTTCAGGACACCGGGGAGCTGTTTTTT

clone size: many
J gene: TRBJ2-2
D gene: NA
V gene: TRBV4-2
CDR3 protein: CASSQARGYDTGELFF
CDR3 DNA: TGTGCCAGCAGCCAAGCCAGGGGATACGACACCGGGGAGCTGTTTTTT

clone size: many
J gene: TRBJ1-5
D gene: NA
V gene: TRBV12-3/TRBV12-4
CDR3 protein: CASSPLLFRSSNQPQHF
CDR3 DNA: TGTGCCAGCAGTCCCCTACTTTTCAGGTCTAGCAATCAGCCCCAGCATTTT

clone size: few
J gene: TRBJ2-5
D gene: TRBD2
V gene: TRBV7-9
CDR3 protein: CASSLLAGDQETQYF
CDR3 DNA: TGTGCCAGCAGCTTACTAGCGGGGGACCAAGAGACCCAGTACTTC

clone size: many
J gene: TRBJ2-5
D gene: TRBD2
V gene: TRBV2
CDR3 protein: CASSDSSGVQETQYF
CDR3 DNA: TGTGCCAGCAGTGATTCTAGCGGGGTACAAGAGACCCAGTACTTC

clone size: few
J gene: TRBJ2-7
D gene: TRBD1
V gene: TRBV27
CDR3 protein: CASGRQGPTYEQYF
CDR3 DNA: TGTGCCAGCGGACGACAGGGGCCTACCTACGAGCAGTACTTC

clone size: NA
J gene: TRBJ1-1
D gene: TRBD1
V gene: TRBV2
CDR3 protein: CAIHRGLFTEAFF
CDR3 DNA: TGTGCCATCCACAGGGGACTCTTCACTGAAGCTTTCTTT

clone size: many
J gene: TRBJ2-5
D gene: TRBD2
V gene: TRBV4-2
CDR3 protein: CASSQGLAGGEETQYF
CDR3 DNA: TGTGCCAGCAGCCAAGGACTAGCGGGGGGGGAGGAGACCCAGTACTTC

clone size: many
J gene: TRBJ2-5
D gene: NA
V gene: TRBV20-1
CDR3 protein: CSAEPGVHQETQYF
CDR3 DNA: TGCAGTGCCGAGCCCGGAGTCCACCAAGAGACCCAGTACTTC

clone size: many
J gene: TRBJ2-5
D gene: NA
V gene: TRBV11-2
CDR3 protein: CASSHLSGTSQETQYF
CDR3 DNA: TGTGCCAGCAGCCACCTGTCCGGAACATCCCAAGAGACCCAGTACTTC

clone size: many
J gene: TRBJ2-2
D gene: NA
V gene: TRBV20-1
CDR3 protein: CSARPDSTGELFF
CDR3 DNA: TGCAGTGCTAGGCCGGACAGCACCGGGGAGCTGTTTTTT

clone size: many
J gene: TRBJ2-1
D gene: NA
V gene: TRBV5-1
CDR3 protein: CASSLQSNEQFF
CDR3 DNA: TGCGCCAGCAGCTTACAGAGTAATGAGCAGTTCTTC

clone size: many
J gene: TRBJ1-1
D gene: NA
V gene: TRBV11-1
CDR3 protein: CASSLPAGRMNTEAFF
CDR3 DNA: TGTGCCAGCAGCTTACCCGCAGGAAGGATGAACACTGAAGCTTTCTTT

clone size: many
J gene: TRBJ2-7
D gene: TRBD1
V gene: TRBV9
CDR3 protein: CASSADGQGVSGQYF
CDR3 DNA: TGTGCCAGCAGCGCCGATGGACAGGGGGTTTCGGGGCAGTACTTC

clone size: many
J gene: TRBJ1-1
D gene: TRBD1
V gene: TRBV15
CDR3 protein: CATSISGGAGAFF
CDR3 DNA: TGTGCCACCAGCATTTCAGGGGGCGCGGGAGCTTTCTTT

clone size: many
J gene: TRBJ2-7
D gene: TRBD1
V gene: TRBV20-1
CDR3 protein: CSARVGQRTYEQYF
CDR3 DNA: TGCAGTGCAAGAGTGGGACAGAGGACCTACGAGCAGTACTTC

clone size: many
J gene: TRBJ2-1
D gene: NA
V gene: TRBV29-1
CDR3 protein: CSVWDFGEQFF
CDR3 DNA: TGCAGCGTTTGGGACTTTGGAGAGCAGTTCTTC

clone size: many
J gene: TRBJ2-7
D gene: NA
V gene: TRBV27
CDR3 protein: CASSWGTARYEQYF
CDR3 DNA: TGTGCCAGCAGCTGGGGAACGGCTCGCTACGAGCAGTACTTC